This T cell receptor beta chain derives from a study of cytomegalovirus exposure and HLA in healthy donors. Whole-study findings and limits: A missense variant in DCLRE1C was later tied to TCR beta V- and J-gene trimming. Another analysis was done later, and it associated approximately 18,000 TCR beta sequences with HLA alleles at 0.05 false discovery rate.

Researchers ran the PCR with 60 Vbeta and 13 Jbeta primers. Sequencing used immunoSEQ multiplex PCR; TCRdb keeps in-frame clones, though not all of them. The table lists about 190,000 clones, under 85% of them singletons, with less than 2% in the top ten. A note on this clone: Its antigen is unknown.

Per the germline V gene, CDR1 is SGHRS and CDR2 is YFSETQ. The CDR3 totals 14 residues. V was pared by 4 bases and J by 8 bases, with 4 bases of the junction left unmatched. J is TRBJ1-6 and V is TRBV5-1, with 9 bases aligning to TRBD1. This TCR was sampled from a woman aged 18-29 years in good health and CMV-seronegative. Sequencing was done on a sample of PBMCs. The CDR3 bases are TGCGCCAGCAGCCTGGACAGGGGATATTCACCCCTCCACTTT. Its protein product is CASSLDRGYSPLHF.